The rows below give T cell receptor beta chains drawn from one sample of a study of blood T cells in healthy people across ages. TCRdb called the 5' RACE reads again in MiXCR, with one record for every CDR3 protein. The profile covers some 1.4 million distinct CDR3 sequences, with 35% to 45% appearing a single time and less than 8% taken by the ten largest. Sample: blood. These receptors all come from a woman aged 18-30 years in good health. The conserved cysteine and the conserved F or W are not part of the CDR3 here. Fields, in order: V gene, J gene, CDR3 protein.

V gene: TRBV9
J gene: TRBJ2-5
CDR3 protein: ASSGSGGATIQETQY

V gene: TRBV10-3
J gene: TRBJ2-7
CDR3 protein: AISGTSNDYEQY

V gene: TRBV20-1
J gene: TRBJ2-3
CDR3 protein: SALTSGGEGDTQY

V gene: TRBV5-1
J gene: TRBJ1-1
CDR3 protein: ASSFGDTGGVYTEAF

V gene: TRBV20-1
J gene: -
CDR3 protein: SAKPGQGATQY

V gene: TRBV2
J gene: TRBJ1-4
CDR3 protein: ASARGENEKLF

V gene: TRBV6-1
J gene: TRBJ1-5
CDR3 protein: ASSANFDSQPQH

V gene: TRBV11-2
J gene: TRBJ2-1
CDR3 protein: ASSLDRYNEQF

V gene: TRBV20-1
J gene: TRBJ1-3
CDR3 protein: SARTAGNTIY

V gene: TRBV10-3
J gene: TRBJ2-3
CDR3 protein: AIRGSSGEAQY

V gene: TRBV20-1
J gene: TRBJ2-3
CDR3 protein: SSISGGVDTQY

V gene: TRBV27
J gene: TRBJ2-3
CDR3 protein: ASRVTSGGRGDTQY

V gene: TRBV4-1
J gene: TRBJ1-2
CDR3 protein: ASSHPGQFQYRSYT

V gene: TRBV12-3/TRBV12-4
J gene: TRBJ2-2
CDR3 protein: ASSLAGGITGELF

V gene: TRBV2
J gene: TRBJ2-5
CDR3 protein: ASSEAGNANQETQY

V gene: TRBV10-3
J gene: TRBJ2-1
CDR3 protein: AISDRGASDEQF

V gene: TRBV2
J gene: TRBJ2-1
CDR3 protein: ASNMVHEQF

V gene: TRBV20-1
J gene: TRBJ2-3
CDR3 protein: SAQTGLAESTDTQY

V gene: TRBV5-6
J gene: TRBJ2-1
CDR3 protein: ASSLDGVHNEQF

V gene: TRBV6-5
J gene: TRBJ1-2
CDR3 protein: ASSYSRTGGNYSYT

V gene: TRBV5-5
J gene: TRBJ2-7
CDR3 protein: ASSLLFNSGYEQY

V gene: TRBV4-1
J gene: TRBJ2-3
CDR3 protein: ASSQEVTGNFDTQY

V gene: TRBV20-1
J gene: TRBJ2-7
CDR3 protein: SASGTSGGSYEQY

V gene: TRBV20-1
J gene: TRBJ1-4
CDR3 protein: SARRRGINEKLF

V gene: TRBV3-1
J gene: TRBJ2-1
CDR3 protein: ASSQDYGGGSGNEQF

V gene: TRBV7-3
J gene: TRBJ1-1
CDR3 protein: ASSLSGRVNTEAF

V gene: TRBV27
J gene: TRBJ1-5
CDR3 protein: ASSFLAAGGEGNQPQH

V gene: TRBV20-1
J gene: TRBJ2-6
CDR3 protein: SASISGANVLT

V gene: TRBV20-1
J gene: TRBJ2-5
CDR3 protein: SARDARGGEQY

V gene: TRBV7-7
J gene: TRBJ2-1
CDR3 protein: ASSRTARAEQF

V gene: TRBV6-6
J gene: TRBJ1-1
CDR3 protein: ASRPGVNTEAF

V gene: TRBV4-2
J gene: TRBJ2-3
CDR3 protein: ASSHPGTSGSSGTDTQY

V gene: TRBV12-3/TRBV12-4
J gene: TRBJ2-3
CDR3 protein: ASSFALAGITDTQY

V gene: TRBV12-3/TRBV12-4
J gene: TRBJ2-3
CDR3 protein: ASRGLAGDYASTDTQY

V gene: TRBV7-2
J gene: TRBJ2-1
CDR3 protein: ASSLWAGGGKEQF

V gene: TRBV6-1
J gene: TRBJ1-5
CDR3 protein: ASSPPKAGTGGLSNQPQH

V gene: TRBV7-2
J gene: -
CDR3 protein: VSSDGQVYNEQY

V gene: TRBV7-9
J gene: TRBJ2-4
CDR3 protein: ASLAGEENSQY

V gene: TRBV3-1
J gene: TRBJ2-1
CDR3 protein: ASSRGAPYNEQF

V gene: TRBV7-6
J gene: TRBJ2-1
CDR3 protein: ASSLNVDNEQF